This entry features one T cell receptor beta chain sequence. Data came from immunoSEQ multiplex PCR; TCRdb stores just in-frame clones and leaves some out. The sample has approximately 210,000 clones, approximately 90% seen once. The CDR3 totals 16 residues. Trimming removed 0 bases at V and 2 bases at J, with 11 bases between. Germline CDR1 is MNHEY and CDR2 is SVGAGI. These data belong to a study of blood T cell repertoires in COVID-19. The receptor was isolated from a human donor in a cohort sampled during active COVID-19. Sequencing was carried out using peripheral blood. This sequence joins TRBV6-5 and TRBJ2-1; TRBD1 is a possible D gene (8 bases). The CDR3 is CASSYSTGGAYNEQFF. DNA of the CDR3: TGTGCCAGCAGTTACTCCACAGGGGGGGCCTACAATGAGCAGTTCTTC.